Detailed here is one T cell receptor (beta chain). Its antigen remains unknown. Constant-segment primers and 5'RACE yielded cDNA libraries for TCR alpha and TCR beta, each carrying sample barcodes and UMIs. TCRdb processed the 5' RACE reads anew with MiXCR; each CDR3 protein has one entry. There are more than 300,000 distinct CDR3 sequences in the sample; approximately 13% occur only once, and approximately 22% lies in the top ten. This sample is part of a study of T-cell memory formation after mild COVID-19. The ends lost 4 bases at V and 0 bases at J; junction bases unmatched: 4. Germline CDR1 SQVTM, CDR2 ANQGSEA. The CDR3 is made up of 14 amino acids. Points from the study as a whole: Clones that shrank (day 15 to 85) were balanced CD4/CD8, whereas later expanders leaned CD4+. Cross-reactive memory appears to have joined, as suggested by some responding clones showing up in pre-infection memory. Mainly CM and EM harbored the contracting CD4+ clones; mainly EMRA harbored the CD8+ ones.

This chain joins TRBV29-1 and TRBJ2-5; 8 bases map to TRBD1. The sequenced material came from PBMCs or a T cell subset sorted from them (not recorded which). This TCR came from a man younger than 30 who had mild COVID-19 (a few samples of this study predate the infection). Cell type and time point are not known. This chain's CDR3 is CSVGDRRDQETQYF. CDR3 nucleotide sequence: TGCAGCGTTGGGGACAGGAGGGACCAAGAGACCCAGTACTTC.